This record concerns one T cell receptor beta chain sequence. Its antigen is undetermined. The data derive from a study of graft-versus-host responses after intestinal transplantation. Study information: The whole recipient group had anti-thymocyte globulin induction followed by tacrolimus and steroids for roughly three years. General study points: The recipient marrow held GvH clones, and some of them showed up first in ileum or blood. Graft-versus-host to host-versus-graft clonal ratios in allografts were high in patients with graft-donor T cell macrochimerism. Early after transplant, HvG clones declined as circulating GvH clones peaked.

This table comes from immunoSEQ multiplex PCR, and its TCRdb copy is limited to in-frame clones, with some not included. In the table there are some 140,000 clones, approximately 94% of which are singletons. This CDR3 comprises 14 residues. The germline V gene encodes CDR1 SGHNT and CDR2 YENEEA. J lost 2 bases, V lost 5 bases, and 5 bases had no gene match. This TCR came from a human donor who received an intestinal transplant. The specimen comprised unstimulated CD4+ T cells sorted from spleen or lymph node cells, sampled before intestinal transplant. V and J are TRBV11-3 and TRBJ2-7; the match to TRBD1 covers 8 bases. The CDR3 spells CASSVHRGAYEQYF. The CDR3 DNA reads TGTGCCAGCAGCGTGCACAGGGGGGCCTACGAGCAGTACTTC.